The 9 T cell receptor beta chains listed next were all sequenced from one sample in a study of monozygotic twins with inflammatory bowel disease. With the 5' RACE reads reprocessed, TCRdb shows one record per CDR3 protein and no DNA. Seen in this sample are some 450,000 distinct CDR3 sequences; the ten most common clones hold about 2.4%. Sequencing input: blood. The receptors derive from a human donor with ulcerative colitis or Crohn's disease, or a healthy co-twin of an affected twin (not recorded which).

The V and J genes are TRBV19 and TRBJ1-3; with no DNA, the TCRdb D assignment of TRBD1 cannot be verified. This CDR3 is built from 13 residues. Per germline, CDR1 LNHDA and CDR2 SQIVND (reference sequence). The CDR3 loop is CASSTQGTGTIYF.

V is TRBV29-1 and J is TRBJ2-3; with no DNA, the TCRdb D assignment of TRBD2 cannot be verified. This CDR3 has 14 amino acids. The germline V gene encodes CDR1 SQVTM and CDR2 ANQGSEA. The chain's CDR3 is CSVRAGGTADTQYF.

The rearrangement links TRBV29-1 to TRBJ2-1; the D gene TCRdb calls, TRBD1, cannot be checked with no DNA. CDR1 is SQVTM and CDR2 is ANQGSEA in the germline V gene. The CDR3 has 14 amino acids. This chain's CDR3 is CSVVGRANYNEQFF.

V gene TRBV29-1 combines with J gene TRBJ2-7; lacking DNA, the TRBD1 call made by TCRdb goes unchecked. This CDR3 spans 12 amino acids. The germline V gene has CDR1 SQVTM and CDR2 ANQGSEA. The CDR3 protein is CSVGDNSYEQYF.

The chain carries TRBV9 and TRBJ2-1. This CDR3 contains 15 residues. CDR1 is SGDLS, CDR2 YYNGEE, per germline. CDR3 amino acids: CASSVGPSSYNEQFF.

The CDR3 region is CASSLDLKEGIPQHF. This chain connects TRBV11-2 to TRBJ1-5. Germline-derived CDR1 and CDR2 are SGHAT and FQNNGV. CDR3 length equals 15 residues. Drawing the rest from reference TRBV11-2 and TRBJ1-5, the complete variable domain is EAGVAQSPRYKIIEKRQSVAFWCNPISGHATLYWYQQILGQGPKLLIQFQNNGVVDDSQLPKDRFSAERLKGVDSTLKIQPAKLEDSAVYLCASSLDLKEGIPQHFGDGTRLSIL.

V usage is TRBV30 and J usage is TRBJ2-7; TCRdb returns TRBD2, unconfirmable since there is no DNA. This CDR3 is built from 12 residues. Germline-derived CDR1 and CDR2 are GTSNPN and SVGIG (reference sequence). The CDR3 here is CAWSYRAGEQYF. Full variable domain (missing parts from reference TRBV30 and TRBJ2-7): SQTIHQWPATLVQPVGSPLSLECTVEGTSNPNLYWYRQAAGRGLQLLFYSVGIGQISSEVPQNLSASRPQDRQFILSSKKLLLSDSGFYLCAWSYRAGEQYFGPGTRLTVT.

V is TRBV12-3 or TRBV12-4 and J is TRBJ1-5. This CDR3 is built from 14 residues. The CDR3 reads CASSFLSGGQPQHF.

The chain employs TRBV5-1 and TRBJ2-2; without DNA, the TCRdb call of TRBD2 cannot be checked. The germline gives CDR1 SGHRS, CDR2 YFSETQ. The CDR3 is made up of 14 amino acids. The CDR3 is CASSPASAAGELFF.